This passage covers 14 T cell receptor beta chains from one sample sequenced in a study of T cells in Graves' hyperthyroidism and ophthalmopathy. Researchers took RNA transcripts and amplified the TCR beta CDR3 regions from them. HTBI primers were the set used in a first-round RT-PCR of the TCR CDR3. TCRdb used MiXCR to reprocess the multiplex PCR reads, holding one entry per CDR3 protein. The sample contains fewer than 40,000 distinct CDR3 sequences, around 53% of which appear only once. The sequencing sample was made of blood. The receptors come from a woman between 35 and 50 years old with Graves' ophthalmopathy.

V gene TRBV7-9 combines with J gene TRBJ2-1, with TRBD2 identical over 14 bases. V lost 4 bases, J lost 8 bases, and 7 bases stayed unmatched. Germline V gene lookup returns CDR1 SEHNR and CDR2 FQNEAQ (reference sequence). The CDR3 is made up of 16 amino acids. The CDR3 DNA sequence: TGTGCCAGCAGCTGGGGGACTAGCGGGAGTATTTATGAGCAGTTCTTC. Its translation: CASSWGTSGSIYEQFF.

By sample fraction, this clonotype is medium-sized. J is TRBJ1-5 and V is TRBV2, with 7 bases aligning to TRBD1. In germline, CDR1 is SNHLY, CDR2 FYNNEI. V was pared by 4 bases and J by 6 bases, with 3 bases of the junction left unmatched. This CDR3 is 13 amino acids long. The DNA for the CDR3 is TGTGCCAGCAGTGGGGCAGGGGGTCAGCCCCAGCATTTT. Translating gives CASSGAGGQPQHF. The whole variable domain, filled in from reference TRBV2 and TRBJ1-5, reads EPEVTQTPSHQVTQMGQEVILRCVPISNHLYFYWYRQILGQKVEFLVSFYNNEISEKSEIFDDQFSVERPDGSNFTLKIRSTKLEDSAMYFCASSGAGGQPQHFGDGTRLSIL.

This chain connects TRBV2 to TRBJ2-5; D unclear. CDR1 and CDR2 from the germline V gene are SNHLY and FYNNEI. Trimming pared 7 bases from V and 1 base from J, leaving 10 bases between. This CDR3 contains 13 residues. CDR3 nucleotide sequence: TGTGCCAGCACATCTACGATCCAAGAGACCCAGTACTTC. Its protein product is CASTSTIQETQYF.

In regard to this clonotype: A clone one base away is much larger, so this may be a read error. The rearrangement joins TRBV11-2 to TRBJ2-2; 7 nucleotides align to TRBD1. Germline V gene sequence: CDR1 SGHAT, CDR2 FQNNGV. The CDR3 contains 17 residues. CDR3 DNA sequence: TGCGCCAGCAGCCAAGATTGGGACAGCTGTAACACCGGGGAGCTGTTTTTT. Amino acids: CASSQDWDSCNTGELFF.

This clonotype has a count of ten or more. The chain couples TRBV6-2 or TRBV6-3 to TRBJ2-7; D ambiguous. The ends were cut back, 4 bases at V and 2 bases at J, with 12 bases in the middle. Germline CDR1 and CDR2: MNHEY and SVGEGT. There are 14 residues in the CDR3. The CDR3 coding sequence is TGTGCCAGCAGTTCTGACACTACCCCCTACGAGCAGTACTTC. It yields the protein CASSSDTTPYEQYF.

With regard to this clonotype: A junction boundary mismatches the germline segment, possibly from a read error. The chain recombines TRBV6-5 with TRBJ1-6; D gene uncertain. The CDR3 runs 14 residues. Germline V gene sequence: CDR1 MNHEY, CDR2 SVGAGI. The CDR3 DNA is TGTGCCAGCAGTTACAAGGGTGAGAATTCGCCCCTCCACTTT. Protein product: CASSYKGENSPLHF.

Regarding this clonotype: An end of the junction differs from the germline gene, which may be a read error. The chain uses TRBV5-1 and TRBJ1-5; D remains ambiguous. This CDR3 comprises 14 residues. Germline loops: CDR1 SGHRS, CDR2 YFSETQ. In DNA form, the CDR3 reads TGCGACAGCAGCTCGGGCCTCCTCAATCAGCCCCAGCAATTT. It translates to CDSSSGLLNQPQQF.

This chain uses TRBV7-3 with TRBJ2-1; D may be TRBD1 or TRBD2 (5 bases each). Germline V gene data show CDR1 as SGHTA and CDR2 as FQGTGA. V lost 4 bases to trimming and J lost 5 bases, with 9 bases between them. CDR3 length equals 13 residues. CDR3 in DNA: TGTGCCAGCAGCTCCCCGGGACACAATGAGCAGTTCTTC. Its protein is CASSSPGHNEQFF.

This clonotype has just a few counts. CDR3 coding DNA: TGTGCCAGCAGCCAAGTTCTAGCGGGGAGGGGTGAGCAGTTCTTC. This gives the protein CASSQVLAGRGEQFF. The chain carries TRBV3-1 and TRBJ2-1, with TRBD2 identical over 9 bases. The V segment lost 1 base and the J segment 9 bases; nucleotides outside the gene matches: 7. The CDR3 has 15 amino acids. Germline V gene lookup returns CDR1 LGHDT and CDR2 YNNKEL (reference sequence).

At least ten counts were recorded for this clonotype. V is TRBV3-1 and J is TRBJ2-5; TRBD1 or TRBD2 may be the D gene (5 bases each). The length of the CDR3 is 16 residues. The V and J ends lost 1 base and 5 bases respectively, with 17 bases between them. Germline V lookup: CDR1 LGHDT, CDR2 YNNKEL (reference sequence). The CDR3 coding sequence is TGTGCCAGCAGCCAAGTCGGGACGGTCATTCGGGAGACCCAGTACTTC. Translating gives CASSQVGTVIRETQYF.

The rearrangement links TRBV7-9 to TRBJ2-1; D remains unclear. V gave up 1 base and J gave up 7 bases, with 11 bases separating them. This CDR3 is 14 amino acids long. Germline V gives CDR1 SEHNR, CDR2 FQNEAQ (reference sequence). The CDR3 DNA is TGTGCCAGCAGCTTAGAGGAGTCCTCTAATGAGCAGTTCTTC. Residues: CASSLEESSNEQFF. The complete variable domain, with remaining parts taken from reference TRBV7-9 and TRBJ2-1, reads DTGVSQNPRHKITKRGQNVTFRCDPISEHNRLYWYRQTLGQGPEFLTYFQNEAQLEKSRLLSDRFSAERPKGSFSTLEIQRTEQGDSAMYLCASSLEESSNEQFFGPGTRLTVL.

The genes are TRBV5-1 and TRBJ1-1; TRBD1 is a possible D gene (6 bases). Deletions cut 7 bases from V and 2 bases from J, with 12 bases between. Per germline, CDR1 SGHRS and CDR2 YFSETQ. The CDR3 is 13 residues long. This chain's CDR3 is CASRDRSNTEAFF. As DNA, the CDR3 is TGCGCCAGCCGCGACAGGAGTAACACTGAAGCTTTCTTT.

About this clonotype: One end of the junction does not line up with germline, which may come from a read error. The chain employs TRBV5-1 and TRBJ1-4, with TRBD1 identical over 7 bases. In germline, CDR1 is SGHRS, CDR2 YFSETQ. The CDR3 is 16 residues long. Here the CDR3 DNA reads TGCGCCAGCAGCTTGGGGACAGGTCATACTAATGAAAATCTGTTTTTT. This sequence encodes CASSLGTGHTNENLFF.

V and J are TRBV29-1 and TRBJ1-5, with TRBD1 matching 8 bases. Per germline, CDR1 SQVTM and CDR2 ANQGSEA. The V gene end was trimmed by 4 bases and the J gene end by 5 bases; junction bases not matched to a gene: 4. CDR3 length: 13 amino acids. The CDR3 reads CSVVTGGDQPQHF. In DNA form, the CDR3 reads TGCAGCGTTGTCACAGGGGGAGATCAGCCCCAGCATTTT. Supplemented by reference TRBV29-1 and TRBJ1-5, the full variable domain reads SAVISQKPSRDICQRGTSLTIQCQVDSQVTMMFWYRQQPGQSLTLIATANQGSEATYESGFVIDKFPISRPNLTFSTLTVSNMSPEDSSIYLCSVVTGGDQPQHFGDGTRLSIL.